Described below is a single TCR beta chain sequence and its context. There are 14 residues in the CDR3. Germline values: CDR1 SEHNR, CDR2 FQNEAQ (reference sequence). V was pared by 3 bases and J by 0 bases, with 8 bases between. These data come from a study of T cell responses to AZD1222 COVID-19 vaccine. Study summary: Pooling covered second doses at about 4 or about 12 weeks.

Libraries were prepared by immunoSEQ multiplex PCR; TCRdb keeps only in-frame clonotypes and omits some of them. The sample gives 90,000 to 150,000 clones, 88% of which show up once; 4% to 5.5% is in the top ten. The rearrangement links TRBV7-9 to TRBJ2-5; a weak D match, TRBD2 (5 bases). This sequence originates from an adult in good health. Sequenced here: peripheral blood, sampled on day 0 of AZD1222 vaccination. The CDR3 DNA sequence: TGTGCCAGCAGCTTTTGGGAGTACCAAGAGACCCAGTACTTC. Residues: CASSFWEYQETQYF. Supplemented by reference TRBV7-9 and TRBJ2-5, the full variable domain reads DTGVSQNPRHKITKRGQNVTFRCDPISEHNRLYWYRQTLGQGPEFLTYFQNEAQLEKSRLLSDRFSAERPKGSFSTLEIQRTEQGDSAMYLCASSFWEYQETQYFGPGTRLLVL.